This T cell receptor (beta chain) is drawn from a study of shared T cell receptors in the human thymus. The repertoire was sequenced with immunoSEQ multiplex PCR; TCRdb's copy has only in-frame clones and lacks some. The sample shows some 760,000 clones, 70% to 90% of them seen only once. Per the germline V gene, CDR1 is SNHLY and CDR2 is FYNNEI. V was clipped by 3 bases and J by 2 bases; unmatched bases: 10. The CDR3 has 17 amino acids. The same data also contributed to another study, on human thymus T cells. That report adds: Congenital heart defects were the reason for the corrective surgery that the donors, healthy Finnish infants, were having. Resections from corrective heart surgery supplied the thymus tissue.

The specimen sequenced was thymocytes. The V and J genes are TRBV2 and TRBJ1-1; 9 nucleotides agree with TRBD1. This sequence was found in a girl in the first two years of life with a congenital heart defect. CDR3 protein: CASSESPLQGANTEAFF. The CDR3 coding sequence is TGTGCCAGCAGTGAGAGCCCACTACAGGGGGCAAACACTGAAGCTTTCTTT.